This entry describes one T cell receptor (beta chain). Primed by a sample-barcoded 5' primer and a J-beta primer mix, a second PCR proceeded for about 6 to 12 cycles. A template-switch adaptor with 12 random nucleotides tagged each cDNA molecule. From each sample, at least 3 million paired-end reads containing CDR3 were obtained. TCRdb used MiXCR to reprocess the 5' RACE reads, holding one entry per CDR3 protein. The sample holds around 800,000 distinct CDR3 sequences; about 48% are singletons and the top ten take around 41%. The record originates from a study of blood T cells in healthy people across ages. The receptor was isolated from a man older than 75 in good health. Sample: blood.

CDR3 DNA: TGTGCCAGCAGCGGTGGACAGGGGACACCTAATGAAAAACTGTTTTTT. It codes for CASSGGQGTPNEKLFF. V and J are TRBV9 and TRBJ1-4; TRBD1 agrees at 9 bases. The CDR3 runs to 16 residues. CDR1 is SGDLS and CDR2 is YYNGEE in the germline V gene. V lost 3 bases to trimming and J lost 3 bases; unmatched junction nucleotides: 6.